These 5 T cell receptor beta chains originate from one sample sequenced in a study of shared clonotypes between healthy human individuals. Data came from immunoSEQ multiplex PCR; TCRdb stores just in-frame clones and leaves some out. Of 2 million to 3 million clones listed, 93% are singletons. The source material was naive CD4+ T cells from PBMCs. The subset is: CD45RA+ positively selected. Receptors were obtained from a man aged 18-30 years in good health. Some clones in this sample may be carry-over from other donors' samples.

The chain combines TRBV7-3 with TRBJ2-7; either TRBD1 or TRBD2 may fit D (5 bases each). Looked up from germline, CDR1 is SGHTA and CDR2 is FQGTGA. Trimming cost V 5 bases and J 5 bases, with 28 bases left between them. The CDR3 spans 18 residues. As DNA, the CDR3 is TGTGCCAGCAGCACAGGCCCTGCGGACTTTCCCCGATCCGACGAGCAGTACTTC. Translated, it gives CASSTGPADFPRSDEQYF.

CDR3 protein: CASSKRQGSTDTQYF. The CDR3 region has the DNA TGTGCCAGCAGTAAGAGACAGGGTAGCACAGATACGCAGTATTTT. The rearrangement links TRBV6-1 to TRBJ2-3, with 7 bases aligning to TRBD1. V lost 5 bases, J lost 0 bases, and 5 bases stayed unmatched. Germline-derived CDR1 and CDR2 are MNHNS and SASEGT. This CDR3 spans 15 amino acids.

The CDR3 region has the DNA TGTGCCAGCTCACCGCCAAATTTCCTGAGGGGCATGAACACTGAAGCTTTCTTT. This encodes CASSPPNFLRGMNTEAFF. The J gene is TRBJ1-1, the V gene TRBV18; tentative D call: TRBD1 (5 bases). V lost 3 bases and J 0 bases, leaving 20 bases between the germline ends. Germline loops: CDR1 KGHSH, CDR2 LQKENI. The CDR3 extends over 18 amino acids.

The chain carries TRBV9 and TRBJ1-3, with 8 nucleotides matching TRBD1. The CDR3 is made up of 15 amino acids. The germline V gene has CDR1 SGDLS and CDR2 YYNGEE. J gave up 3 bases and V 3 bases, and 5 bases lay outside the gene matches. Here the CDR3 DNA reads TGTGCCAGCAGCGCCGGACAGGGTCTTGGAAACACCATATATTTT. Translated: CASSAGQGLGNTIYF.

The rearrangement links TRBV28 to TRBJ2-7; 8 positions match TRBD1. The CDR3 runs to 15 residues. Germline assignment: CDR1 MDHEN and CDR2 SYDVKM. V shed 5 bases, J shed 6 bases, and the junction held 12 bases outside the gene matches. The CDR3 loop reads CASSQGAREVREQYF. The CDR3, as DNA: TGTGCCAGCAGTCAGGGGGCAAGAGAAGTTCGCGAGCAGTACTTC.